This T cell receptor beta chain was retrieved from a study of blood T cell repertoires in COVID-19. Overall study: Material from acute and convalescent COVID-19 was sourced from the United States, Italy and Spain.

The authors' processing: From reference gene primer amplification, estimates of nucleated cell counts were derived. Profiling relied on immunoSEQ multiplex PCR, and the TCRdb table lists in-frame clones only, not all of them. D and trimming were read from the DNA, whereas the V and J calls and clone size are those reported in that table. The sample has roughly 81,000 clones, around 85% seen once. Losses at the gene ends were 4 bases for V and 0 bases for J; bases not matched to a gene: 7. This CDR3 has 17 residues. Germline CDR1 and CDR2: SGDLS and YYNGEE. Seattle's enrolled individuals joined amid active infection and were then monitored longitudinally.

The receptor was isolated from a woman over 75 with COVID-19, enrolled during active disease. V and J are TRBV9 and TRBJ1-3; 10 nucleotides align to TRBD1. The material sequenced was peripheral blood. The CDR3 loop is CASSSRTGGYSGNTIYF. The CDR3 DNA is TGTGCCAGCAGCTCACGGACAGGGGGTTACTCTGGAAACACCATATATTTT.